A selection of T cell receptor beta chains follows, all from one sample in a study of cytomegalovirus exposure and HLA in healthy donors. Profiled with immunoSEQ multiplex PCR; TCRdb holds only in-frame clones, not every one. This table holds roughly 170,000 clones, 80% found once. Sequences were obtained from PBMCs. The receptors originated from a woman aged 50 to 65 in good health and CMV-seropositive. CDR3s include the opening cysteine and the closing phenylalanine or tryptophan. A D gene is named only where the DNA matches it firmly. Expanded clones are given a class, and other clones once, few, many or no size at all.

. few TRBJ2-3 TRBV7-3 TGTGCCAGCAGCTGGGGCCAGTCCTTTACAGATACGCAGTATTTT CASSWGQSFTDTQYF
TRBD1 . TRBJ2-2 TRBV18 TGTGCCAGCTCACCGCGACAGGGTTTGAACACCGGGGAGCTGTTTTTT CASSPRQGLNTGELFF
TRBD2 . TRBJ2-1 TRBV4-3 TGCGCCAGCAGCCAGGCCCCAAGCGGGAGGGCCACTGATGAGCAGTTCTTC CASSQAPSGRATDEQFF
. once TRBJ1-5 TRBV4-1 TGCGCCAGCAGTTTTAGAGGGGGGGGGAACGGACAGCCCCAGCATTTT CASSFRGGGNGQPQHF
TRBD1 few TRBJ1-2 TRBV4-3 TGCGCCAGCAGCCGATACGGACAGGGTAACTATGGCTACACCTTC CASSRYGQGNYGYTF
. few TRBJ2-7 TRBV29-1 TGCAGCGTTGAAGATCGAGGGTACGAGCAGTACTTC CSVEDRGYEQYF
TRBD2 . TRBJ2-3 TRBV25-1 TGTGCCAGCAGTGTGCGACTAGCGGGAGTGGGAAATACGCAGTATTTT CASSVRLAGVGNTQYF
. . TRBJ1-4 TRBV6-1 TGTGCCAGCAGTGATACAGGGACCGCTAATGAAAAACTGTTTTTT CASSDTGTANEKLFF
. . TRBJ1-2 TRBV20-1 TGCAGTGCGAAGAGCTATGGCTACACCTTC CSAKSYGYTF
TRBD1 . TRBJ2-5 TRBV11-2 TGTGCCAGCAGCTTAGGGGCCGGGACAGGGGGCGTCGAGACCCAGTACTTC CASSLGAGTGGVETQYF
. . TRBJ2-7 TRBV4-3 TGCGCCAGCAGCCGCGACATGGGCAACTACGAGCAGTACTTC CASSRDMGNYEQYF
TRBD1 . TRBJ2-1 TRBV5-1 TGCGCCAGCAGCCTATATGACAGGGTCGAGCAGTTCTTC CASSLYDRVEQFF
TRBD1 . TRBJ1-5 TRBV19 TGTGCCAGTAGCTTTCCAGGGGGAGGAAATCAGCCCCAGCATTTT CASSFPGGGNQPQHF
. . TRBJ2-3 TRBV7-3 TGTGCCAGCAGCTCTACGGGCGGACAATGGGATACGCAGTATTTT CASSSTGGQWDTQYF
. . TRBJ2-5 TRBV7-7 TGTGCTAGCAGCTACAGGGGAGGCGGGGAGACCCAGTACTTC CASSYRGGGETQYF
. few TRBJ1-4 TRBV28 TGTGCCAGCAGTTTTCTATCGGGTTTCCAAGCCCCCAATGAAAAACTGTTTTTT CASSFLSGFQAPNEKLFF
. . TRBJ2-7 TRBV4-3 TGCGCCAGCAGCCAAGATACAGGAGTAGGGGAGCAGTACTTC CASSQDTGVGEQYF
. . TRBJ1-3 TRBV6-5 TGTGCCAGCAGTTACTCCTCCGACATAGCTGGAAACACCATATATTTT CASSYSSDIAGNTIYF
. . TRBJ2-7 TRBV7-9 TGTGCCAGCTCAATTGGCACAGTAGGCTACGAGCAGTACTTC CASSIGTVGYEQYF
TRBD2 few TRBJ2-7 TRBV7-6 TGTGCCAGCAGCTCTAGCGGCCCTGCCTACGAGCAGTACTTC CASSSSGPAYEQYF
. . TRBJ1-2 TRBV29-1 TGCAGCGTTGATTCGCCCAGGTCCGTCTATGGCTACACCTTC CSVDSPRSVYGYTF
TRBD1 . TRBJ1-5 TRBV5-8 TGTGCCAGCACCATACAGGGGGGTGGCAATCAGCCCCAGCATTTT CASTIQGGGNQPQHF
. . TRBJ1-2 TRBV6-1 TGTGCCAGCAGTGAAGGGGGGGGAGCTAACTATGGCTACACCTTC CASSEGGGANYGYTF
TRBD1 . TRBJ1-5 TRBV5-4 TGTGCCAGCAGTCATAACAGGGGGCGTGATCAGCCCCAGCATTTT CASSHNRGRDQPQHF
. . TRBJ1-1 TRBV30 TGTGCCTGGAGTATAGGGGTCGAGACGTTCTTT CAWSIGVETFF
TRBD1 . TRBJ2-1 TRBV30 TGTGCCTGGAGTTTTCTCCGGACAGGGAGCTCCTACAATGAGCAGTTCTTC CAWSFLRTGSSYNEQFF
. . TRBJ1-2 TRBV4-2 TGTGCCAGCAGCCAAGGGCAGGAGGACTATGGCTACACCTTC CASSQGQEDYGYTF
TRBD1 . TRBJ1-2 TRBV7-8 TGTGCCAGCAGCGGGACAGGGTCCTATGGCTACACCTTC CASSGTGSYGYTF
. . TRBJ2-7 TRBV29-1 TGCAGCGTCGGGGGACCTGGCGAGCAGTACTTC CSVGGPGEQYF
TRBD2 once TRBJ2-7 TRBV7-2 TGTGCCAGCAGCGAGACTAGCGGGAGATCCTACGAGCAGTACTTC CASSETSGRSYEQYF
. . TRBJ1-1 TRBV19 TGTGCCAGTAGTATCTGGGCAGCGGTGAACACTGAAGCTTTCTTT CASSIWAAVNTEAFF
TRBD1 . TRBJ2-3 TRBV11-3 TGTGCCAGCAGCCTAAGACAGGGATCTTCTAGCACAGATACGCAGTATTTT CASSLRQGSSSTDTQYF
. few TRBJ2-7 TRBV7-9 TGTGCCAGCAGCTTACAGGGGACCTACGAGCAGTACTTC CASSLQGTYEQYF
TRBD1 . TRBJ2-5 TRBV6-6 TGTGCCAGCAGTTACTGGAACAGGGGACAGGAGACCCAGTACTTC CASSYWNRGQETQYF
. . TRBJ2-1 TRBV9 TGTGCCAGCAGCCCGGGACTGAGCTCCTACAATGAGCAGTTCTTC CASSPGLSSYNEQFF
TRBD1 . TRBJ1-5 TRBV2 TGTGCCAGCAGTGAACGGTGGCTGGACAGGGGTATGGGCAATCAGCCCCAGCATTTT CASSERWLDRGMGNQPQHF
TRBD2 . TRBJ2-3 TRBV29-1 TGCAGCGTTGAGGTCGCGGGGGGCACAGATACGCAGTATTTT CSVEVAGGTDTQYF
TRBD2 few TRBJ2-1 TRBV5-4 TGTGCCAGCAGCTCTTGGTCGGGACTAGCGGGGGATGAGCAGTTCTTC CASSSWSGLAGDEQFF
TRBD1 . TRBJ1-1 TRBV12-5 TGTGCTAGTGGTTTGGTTTTTGAGGGGGGGACAGGGGGCCTGTGGATTGAAGCTTTCTTT CASGLVFEGGTGGLWIEAFF
. . TRBJ2-7 TRBV4-2 TGTGCCAGCAGCCAAGGCCGCGCGGTCAGCTCCTACGAGCAGTACTTC CASSQGRAVSSYEQYF
TRBD1 . TRBJ1-6 TRBV25-1 TGTGCCAGCAGTGCGCGGGACAGCTATAATTCACCCCTCCACTTT CASSARDSYNSPLHF
TRBD2 . TRBJ2-1 TRBV6-1 TGTGCCAGCAGGGACGGACTAGCGGCAGATACTAAGCAGTTCTTC CASRDGLAADTKQFF
TRBD1 . TRBJ2-5 TRBV7-2 TGTGCCAGCAGCTCTGGACAGGGGGTTCAAGAGACCCAGTACTTC CASSSGQGVQETQYF
TRBD2 once TRBJ2-5 TRBV7-2 TGTGCCAGCAGCTTAGGACTAGCGGGAGAAGAGACCCAGTACTTC CASSLGLAGEETQYF
. . TRBJ2-5 TRBV15 TGTGCCACCAGCAGAGGGGGCACCCAAGAGACCCAGTACTTC CATSRGGTQETQYF
. . TRBJ1-4 TRBV28 TGTGCCAGCAGTTGGGGGAAGGGGGAAGTTGGAAAACTGTTTTTT CASSWGKGEVGKLFF
TRBD2 . TRBJ2-5 TRBV13 TGTGCCAGCAGCTTTCCTGGACTAGCGGGAGTACAAGAGACCCAGTACTTC CASSFPGLAGVQETQYF
. . TRBJ1-3 TRBV4-1 TGCGCCAGCAGCCTAAAGAGGGGAACAGGGAAAATAGACACCATATATTTT CASSLKRGTGKIDTIYF
TRBD2 few TRBJ2-5 TRBV7-2 TGTGCCAGCAGCCCCCGACTAGCGGGAGGGCAAGAGCAGTACTTC CASSPRLAGGQEQYF
. . TRBJ2-2 TRBV27 TGTGCCAGCAGTCCTACTCTGGGAGGGGGTTCGACCGGGGAGCTGTTTTTT CASSPTLGGGSTGELFF
TRBD2 once TRBJ2-7 TRBV6-6 TGTGCCAGCAGTATGACTAGCGGGGGAAACGAGCAGTACTTC CASSMTSGGNEQYF
. . TRBJ2-1 TRBV12-2 TGTGCAAGTCGCTTAGTTGGTACACTAACCACTTACGATGAGCAGTTCTTC CASRLVGTLTTYDEQFF
. . TRBJ2-7 TRBV7-2 TGTGCCAGCAGCTTATCCCAGGCGAGCTCCTACGAGCAGTACTTC CASSLSQASSYEQYF
. . TRBJ2-3 TRBV9 TGTGCCAGCAGCGTAGGGGGGCCCGCAGATACGCAGTATTTT CASSVGGPADTQYF
TRBD2 . TRBJ2-1 TRBV7-7 TGTGCTAGCAGCTTAGCCACCGGGACTAGCAATAAAAATGAGCAGTTCTTC CASSLATGTSNKNEQFF
. . TRBJ2-3 TRBV13 TGTGCCAGCAGCTACCGGACATCCGCAATAAGCACAGATACGCAGTATTTT CASSYRTSAISTDTQYF
. . TRBJ1-5 TRBV19 TGTGCCAGTAGTCTCAACCCCAGGGTACAGCCCCAGCATTTT CASSLNPRVQPQHF